Below, 21 T cell receptor beta chains from the same sample are listed, as sequenced in a study of T cell clones after liver transplantation (dated by TCRdb to the late 2010s). To prepare the library, the immunoSEQ multiplex PCR assay was applied. TCRdb re-hosts the immuneACCESS table, in-frame sequences only. Its copies lack some clones; in the studies checked, an unresolved V gene accounts for under half of them, and the cause for the rest is not known. Recorded for this sample are roughly 20,000 clones; over 70% of them occurred a single time. Under 15% of the sample belongs to the ten largest clones. Per the publication, the time point label means: pre-transplant. The sequenced sample was CD8+ T cells from blood, obtained before liver transplant. The receptors were gathered from a human donor who received a liver transplant.

This chain uses TRBV19 with TRBJ2-7, with 10 bases lining up with TRBD2. J lost 6 bases, V lost 5 bases, and 19 bases had no gene match. Germline-derived CDR1 and CDR2 are LNHDA and SQIVND (reference sequence). This CDR3 is built from 18 residues. CDR3 amino acids: CASSYFALAGDGGGEQYF. CDR3 nucleotide sequence: TGTGCCAGTAGTTACTTTGCGCTAGCGGGAGACGGAGGGGGCGAGCAGTACTTC.

V usage is TRBV11-2 and J usage is TRBJ2-7, with no clear D. CDR3 length: 11 residues. V lost 4 bases to trimming and J lost 3 bases, with 4 bases between them. Germline CDR1 and CDR2: SGHAT and FQNNGV. CDR3 DNA: TGTGCCAGCAGCTCTCACTACGAGCAGTACTTC. Its protein is CASSSHYEQYF.

The rearrangement uses TRBV28 and TRBJ1-4; possible D gene TRBD1, 5 bases. V was shortened by 8 bases and J by 11 bases, with 15 bases between the two germline ends. The germline CDR1 and CDR2 sequences are MDHEN and SYDVKM. The CDR3 is made up of 12 amino acids. The CDR3 spells CASSYPGGKLFF. Here the CDR3 DNA reads TGTGCCAGCTCTTACCCGGGGGGGAAACTGTTTTTT.

This clone was recorded once. The V gene is TRBV9, the J gene TRBJ2-7, with D tentatively TRBD2 (6 bases). The V end was cut by 3 bases, the J end by 2 bases, with 18 bases between. Germline V gives CDR1 SGDLS, CDR2 YYNGEE. The CDR3 runs to 16 residues. The CDR3 protein is CASSADSRTITYEQYF. The DNA for the CDR3 is TGTGCCAGCAGCGCAGATTCGAGGACTATAACCTACGAGCAGTACTTC.

This sequence joins TRBV7-9 and TRBJ2-1; D call uncertain. The V and J ends lost 4 bases and 7 bases respectively, with 5 bases between them. This CDR3 spans 11 amino acids. In germline, CDR1 is SEHNR, CDR2 FQNEAQ (reference sequence). The CDR3 nucleotides read TGTGCCAGCAGCTCTGAAAATGAGCAGTTCTTC. This encodes CASSSENEQFF.

This sequence joins TRBV5-4 and TRBJ1-1; D might be TRBD1 (5 bases). The CDR3 covers 14 residues. In germline, CDR1 is SGHNT, CDR2 YYREEE (reference sequence). V lost 2 bases and J lost 5, with 13 bases in between. CDR3 protein: CASSFWGSGTEAFF. CDR3 sequence (DNA): TGTGCCAGCAGCTTTTGGGGTTCAGGGACTGAAGCTTTCTTT.

The genes are TRBV6-1 and TRBJ1-1; D is undetermined. Looked up from germline, CDR1 is MNHNS and CDR2 is SASEGT. This CDR3 is built from 11 residues. V lost 5 bases, J lost 5 bases, and 6 bases lay in between. Here the CDR3 reads CASSYGTEAFF. The CDR3 nucleotides read TGTGCCAGCAGTTACGGGACTGAAGCTTTCTTT.

V is TRBV4-2 and J is TRBJ2-2; 7 nucleotides agree with TRBD2. From germline, CDR1 is LGHNA and CDR2 YNFKEQ. This CDR3 is built from 20 residues. J lost 2 bases, V lost 4 bases, and 19 bases had no gene match. The CDR3 is CASSPWVILAAGPNTGELFF. CDR3 bases: TGTGCCAGCAGCCCGTGGGTTATCCTAGCAGCGGGGCCCAACACCGGGGAGCTGTTTTTT.

This sequence joins TRBV9 and TRBJ1-1; D is ambiguous. Trimming cost V 3 bases and J 1 base, with 7 bases left between them. Germline CDR1 is SGDLS and CDR2 is YYNGEE. CDR3 length: 13 residues. The CDR3 bases are TGTGCCAGCAGCGGTGTTTCGAACACTGAAGCTTTCTTT. This gives the protein CASSGVSNTEAFF. Full variable domain (remainder filled in from reference TRBV9 and TRBJ1-1): DSGVTQTPKHLITATGQRVTLRCSPRSGDLSVYWYQQSLDQGLQFLIQYYNGEERAKGNILERFSAQQFPDLHSELNLSSLELGDSALYFCASSGVSNTEAFFGQGTRLTVV.

The rearrangement links TRBV27 to TRBJ1-1, with D possibly matching TRBD1 (6 bases). The length of the CDR3 is 15 residues. With 6 bases removed from V and 0 bases from J, the gap between germline ends came to 14 bases. CDR1 and CDR2 from the germline V gene are MNHEY and SMNVEV (reference sequence). The CDR3 nucleotides are TGTGCCAGCAGGCCGGGGGGGCCTTTGAACACTGAAGCTTTCTTT. It encodes CASRPGGPLNTEAFF.

V gene TRBV9 combines with J gene TRBJ2-7; 7 positions agree with TRBD2. The CDR3 is made up of 18 amino acids. Germline V gives CDR1 SGDLS, CDR2 YYNGEE. J lost 3 bases, V lost 0 bases, and 15 bases had no gene match. This chain's CDR3 is CASSVGGSSGGGGYEQYF. For the CDR3, the DNA is TGTGCCAGCAGCGTAGGAGGGTCTAGCGGAGGCGGCGGCTACGAGCAGTACTTC.

The chain joins TRBV7-9 to TRBJ1-1; possibly TRBD1 for D (5 bases). Trimming removed 5 bases from V and 5 bases from J, with 9 bases in between. The germline V gene encodes CDR1 SEHNR and CDR2 FQNEAQ (reference sequence). The length of the CDR3 is 12 residues. This CDR3 reads CASSPWGTEAFF. DNA of the CDR3: TGTGCCAGCAGCCCTTGGGGGACTGAAGCTTTCTTT.

The count of this clone is one. The chain links TRBV29-1 to TRBJ2-6; D is uncertain. CDR1 is SQVTM, CDR2 ANQGSEA, per germline. Trimming shortened V by 5 bases and J by 2 bases, and 10 bases separated the two germline ends. The CDR3 spans 14 residues. The DNA for the CDR3 is TGCAGCGTTCCAAAATACCCTGGGGCCAACGTCCTGACTTTC. Translated, it gives CSVPKYPGANVLTF.

This chain connects TRBV28 to TRBJ2-2; possible D gene TRBD1, 5 bases. In germline, CDR1 is MDHEN, CDR2 SYDVKM. The CDR3 totals 17 residues. The V gene lost 6 bases and the J gene lost 2 bases, with 19 bases spanning the gap. CDR3 protein: CASSGPYRMDNTGELFF. CDR3 sequence (DNA): TGTGCCAGCAGCGGACCCTACAGGATGGACAACACCGGGGAGCTGTTTTTT.

In regard to this clone: Germline and junction disagree at one end, which may indicate a read error. J is TRBJ2-1 and V is TRBV7-9; 8 bases are a match to TRBD1. The CDR3 totals 15 residues. CDR1 is SEHNR, CDR2 FQNEAQ, per germline (reference sequence). DNA of the CDR3: TGTGCCAGCAACTTAGGACAGGGCCCCTACAATGAGCAGTTCTTC. This sequence encodes CASNLGQGPYNEQFF.

The rearrangement uses TRBV29-1 and TRBJ2-3; 8 positions match TRBD2. The CDR3 length is 16 residues. The V gene end was trimmed by 3 bases and the J gene end by 9 bases; junction bases not matched to a gene: 17. Germline-derived CDR1 and CDR2 are SQVTM and ANQGSEA. The CDR3 nucleotides read TGCAGCGTTGAGTTGGGGACTAGTGGCCACCCGGGAACGCAGTATTTT. It yields the protein CSVELGTSGHPGTQYF.

This clone was picked up one time. This sequence joins TRBV19 and TRBJ2-2, with a tentative D call TRBD2 (5 bases). Germline V gene sequence: CDR1 LNHDA, CDR2 SQIVND (reference sequence). The CDR3 runs 12 residues. V shed 11 bases and J shed 2 bases, with 9 bases lying between them. In DNA, the CDR3 is TGTGCCGGAGGCTTTAACACCGGGGAGCTGTTTTTT. Its translation is CAGGFNTGELFF.

The V gene is TRBV27, the J gene TRBJ2-7, with 7 positions matching TRBD1. Germline values: CDR1 MNHEY, CDR2 SMNVEV (reference sequence). The CDR3 sequence is 16 residues long. The trim removed 0 bases at V and 3 bases at J, leaving 8 bases unmatched. CDR3: CASSLSTGTIVYEQYF. In DNA, the CDR3 is TGTGCCAGCAGTTTATCGACAGGGACAATAGTCTACGAGCAGTACTTC.

The chain uses TRBV13 and TRBJ1-3; D is uncertain. CDR1 is PRHDT, CDR2 FYEKMQ, per germline (reference sequence). The CDR3 runs 14 residues. Trimming removed 1 base from V and 7 bases from J, with 11 bases in between. The CDR3 reads CASSLVRGENTIYF. The CDR3, as DNA: TGTGCCAGCAGCTTAGTGCGTGGGGAGAACACCATATATTTT. Together with reference TRBV13 and TRBJ1-3, the CDR3 gives the full variable domain: AAGVIQSPRHLIKEKRETATLKCYPIPRHDTVYWYQQGPGQDPQFLISFYEKMQSDKGSIPDRFSAQQFSDYHSELNMSSLELGDSALYFCASSLVRGENTIYFGEGSWLTVV.

This clone turned up a few times. CDR3: CASSIVSWGNQPQHF. In nucleotides, the CDR3 is TGTGCCAGTAGTATAGTAAGCTGGGGGAATCAGCCCCAGCATTTT. V and J are TRBV19 and TRBJ1-5; a weak D match, TRBD1 (5 bases). Per the germline V gene, CDR1 is LNHDA and CDR2 is SQIVND (reference sequence). V lost 1 base and J lost 4, with 11 bases in between. The CDR3 loop spans 15 amino acids.

The chain is built from TRBV27 and TRBJ2-7; perhaps D is TRBD1 or TRBD2 (6 bases each). The CDR3 loop spans 14 amino acids. The germline V and J ends were trimmed by 4 bases and 2 bases, with 12 bases remaining between them. Germline lookup yields CDR1 MNHEY and CDR2 SMNVEV (reference sequence). The CDR3 region has the DNA TGTGCCAGCAGTTCCCGTGGGGGGCCCTACGAGCAGTACTTC. It translates to CASSSRGGPYEQYF.